This TCR beta chain was identified during a study of T-cell reconstitution after alpha-beta-depleted transplantation in children. It was with unique molecular identifiers that the TCRbeta library was prepared. TCRdb independently ran MiXCR on the PCR reads; one entry per CDR3 protein. The table has approximately 590,000 distinct CDR3 sequences, roughly a tenth seen once. The V gene's germline CDR1 is KGHSH and CDR2 LQKENI. This CDR3 spans 15 amino acids. Germline trimming cut 3 bases from V and 0 bases from J; bases unmatched to any gene: 5. This receptor was obtained from a human donor who donated a stem cell graft to a child with acute myeloid leukemia. This chain connects TRBV18 to TRBJ2-7, with 7 nucleotides matching TRBD2. This sample comprised PBMCs from the stem cell graft donor, obtained from the stem cell graft. The CDR3 here is CASSPGGSASYEQYF. CDR3 in DNA: TGTGCCAGCTCACCGGGGGGGTCCGCCTCCTACGAGCAGTACTTC.